The 20 T cell receptor beta chains below were found in one sample sequenced in a study of blood T cell repertoires in COVID-19 (dated by TCRdb to the early 2020s). Library construction relied on the immunoSEQ multiplex PCR assay. The source is immuneACCESS, and TCRdb retained only in-frame sequences with V and J called. Part of the clones is not carried over; for the studies checked, unresolved V genes explain less than half of this, and the remainder is unexplained. Within this sample are a few hundred thousand clones, with approximately 86% of them counted one time only. 8% to 9% of the sample rests with the top ten. The source material was PBMCs or T cells enriched from blood (not recorded which). These TCRs come from a woman aged 18 to 35 who had recovered from COVID-19.

The gene calls are TRBV11-3 and TRBJ2-3, with 10 bases identical to TRBD2. The V segment lost 1 base and the J segment 4 bases; nucleotides outside the gene matches: 5. CDR3 length equals 16 residues. The V gene's germline CDR1 is SGHNT and CDR2 YENEEA. The CDR3 protein is CASSLVAGGRADTQYF. CDR3 in DNA: TGTGCCAGCAGCTTAGTAGCGGGAGGCCGGGCAGATACGCAGTATTTT. Filled out from reference TRBV11-3 and TRBJ2-3, the complete variable domain reads EAGVVQSPRYKIIEKKQPVAFWCNPISGHNTLYWYLQNLGQGPELLIRYENEEAVDDSQLPKDRFSAERLKGVDSTLKIQPAELGDSAVYLCASSLVAGGRADTQYFGPGTRLTVL.

The chain recombines TRBV27 with TRBJ1-5; D is undetermined. Trimming pared 7 bases from V and 4 bases from J, leaving 20 bases between. The CDR3 covers 16 residues. Germline V gives CDR1 MNHEY, CDR2 SMNVEV (reference sequence). The CDR3 is CASTPGGPPKNQPQHF. The CDR3 region has the DNA TGTGCCAGCACCCCAGGAGGGCCCCCGAAGAATCAGCCCCAGCATTTT.

The chain recombines TRBV20-1 with TRBJ2-3; D is uncertain. Germline V gives CDR1 DFQATT, CDR2 SNEGSKA (reference sequence). Trimming took off 1 base at V and 4 bases at J, with 3 bases between the two ends. The CDR3 length is 11 residues. CDR3 DNA: TGCAGTGCTAGAGTAGCAGATACGCAGTATTTT. Its protein is CSARVADTQYF.

The V and J genes are TRBV5-4 and TRBJ2-3, with TRBD2 identical over 7 bases. The junction had 3 bases not matched to a gene; V was cut back by 4 bases and J by 1 base. Looked up from germline, CDR1 is SGHNT and CDR2 is YYREEE (reference sequence). The CDR3 sequence is 14 residues long. Here the CDR3 reads CASSPTSGTDTQYF. In DNA form, the CDR3 reads TGTGCCAGCAGCCCCACTAGCGGCACAGATACGCAGTATTTT.

The chain couples TRBV15 to TRBJ1-1; a possible D gene is TRBD1 (6 bases). The CDR3 has 14 amino acids. The germline V and J ends were trimmed by 5 bases and 1 base, with 11 bases remaining between them. The germline V gene encodes CDR1 LNHNV and CDR2 YYDKDF (reference sequence). CDR3 residues: CATSRATGNTEAFF. Written as DNA, the CDR3 is TGTGCCACCAGCCGGGCGACAGGGAACACTGAAGCTTTCTTT.

The V gene is TRBV9, the J gene TRBJ1-2, with a weak D call TRBD1 (5 bases). This CDR3 has 15 amino acids. Germline lookup yields CDR1 SGDLS and CDR2 YYNGEE. The V end was cut by 3 bases, the J end by 5 bases, with 17 bases between. The CDR3 reads CASSDAEGWDYGYTF. CDR3 sequence (DNA): TGTGCCAGCAGCGACGCGGAGGGGTGGGATTATGGCTACACCTTC.

The chain recombines TRBV7-9 with TRBJ1-4; the D gene is possibly TRBD1 (6 bases). CDR1 SEHNR and CDR2 FQNEAQ come from the germline V gene (reference sequence). The CDR3 has 17 amino acids. With 3 bases removed from V and 2 bases from J, the gap between germline ends came to 16 bases. CDR3 amino acids: CASSLGHSRVTNEKLFF. DNA of the CDR3: TGTGCCAGCAGCTTGGGACACTCAAGGGTGACTAATGAAAAACTGTTTTTT.

The V gene is TRBV18, the J gene TRBJ1-4, with 8 nucleotides matching TRBD1. Per the germline V gene, CDR1 is KGHSH and CDR2 is LQKENI. CDR3 length: 13 amino acids. V gave up 8 bases and J gave up 7 bases; unmatched junction bases: 6. The CDR3 region is CASQFQGAEKLFF. The CDR3 DNA reads as TGTGCCAGCCAATTTCAGGGGGCTGAAAAACTGTTTTTT.

Here the CDR3 DNA reads TGTGCCAGCAGCTTCGGGGTGGCAGATACGCAGTATTTT. It is translated as CASSFGVADTQYF. This rearrangement joins TRBV7-3 to TRBJ2-3; D is perhaps TRBD2 (5 bases). Germline V gene data show CDR1 as SGHTA and CDR2 as FQGTGA. CDR3 length: 13 amino acids. The germline V and J ends were trimmed by 3 bases and 4 bases, with 8 bases remaining between them.

The chain recombines TRBV10-3 with TRBJ1-2, with TRBD1 identical over 9 bases. V shed 5 bases, J shed 1 base, and the junction held 8 bases outside the gene matches. CDR1 and CDR2 from the germline V gene are ENHRY and SYGVKD. This CDR3 is 16 amino acids long. The CDR3 DNA reads as TGTGCCATCAGTCAAACCGGACAGGGGTATAACTATGGCTACACCTTC. Protein sequence: CAISQTGQGYNYGYTF.

J is TRBJ1-5 and V is TRBV2, with 10 bases aligning to TRBD1. The CDR3 spans 15 residues. Germline CDR1 SNHLY, CDR2 FYNNEI. V shed 3 bases, J shed 5 bases, and the junction held 4 bases outside the gene matches. CDR3 sequence (DNA): TGTGCCAGCAGTGATGTGACAGGGGGCTATCAGCCCCAGCATTTT. Translation: CASSDVTGGYQPQHF.

V is TRBV5-1 and J is TRBJ1-1, with 10 bases that match TRBD1. Trimming removed 7 bases from V and 4 bases from J; junction bases left unmatched: 7. Germline V CDR1 and CDR2: SGHRS, YFSETQ. The CDR3 length is 14 residues. This chain's CDR3 is CASQLGTGATEAFF. CDR3 sequence (DNA): TGCGCCAGCCAGCTTGGGACAGGGGCCACTGAAGCTTTCTTT.

The count of this clone is one. The rearrangement uses TRBV7-9 and TRBJ2-5; a weak D match, TRBD2 (7 bases). V lost 5 bases, J lost 1 base, and 20 bases lay in between. Germline lookup yields CDR1 SEHNR and CDR2 FQNEAQ (reference sequence). This CDR3 spans 17 amino acids. The CDR3 coding sequence is TGTGCCAGCAGCACCCGCCCAAGGGGGGGAGGCCAAGAGACCCAGTACTTC. Protein product: CASSTRPRGGGQETQYF.

As to this clone: One junction end disagrees with the germline gene, perhaps due to a read error. The chain recombines TRBV5-6 with TRBJ1-6; D gene unclear. The CDR3 spans 17 residues. Germline assignment: CDR1 SGHDT and CDR2 YYEEEE. CDR3 nucleotide sequence: TGTGCCAGCAGCAAAGTCTTTCGAGTCGCCTATGATTCACCCCTCCACTTT. Translating it yields CASSKVFRVAYDSPLHF.

The chain combines TRBV28 with TRBJ1-1; unclear D gene. Between the trimmed V and J ends, which lost 6 bases and 1 base, there was a span of 12 bases. This CDR3 is built from 14 residues. Germline values: CDR1 MDHEN, CDR2 SYDVKM. CDR3 residues: CASRISTGNTEAFF. The CDR3 DNA follows: TGTGCCAGCAGAATCTCGACGGGGAACACTGAAGCTTTCTTT. Using reference TRBV28 and TRBJ1-1 for the parts outside the CDR3, the full variable domain is DVKVTQSSRYLVKRTGEKVFLECVQDMDHENMFWYRQDPGLGLRLIYFSYDVKMKEKGDIPEGYSVSREKKERFSLILESASTNQTSMYLCASRISTGNTEAFFGQGTRLTVV.

This clone appeared a single time. J is TRBJ2-3 and V is TRBV7-3; the D gene is possibly TRBD2 (6 bases). Germline lookup yields CDR1 SGHTA and CDR2 FQGTGA. Trimming left V 3 bases short and J 2 bases short, with 9 bases between. This CDR3 comprises 14 residues. The CDR3 here is CASSFGGHTDTQYF. For the CDR3, the DNA is TGTGCCAGCAGCTTCGGAGGGCACACAGATACGCAGTATTTT.

The chain links TRBV5-4 to TRBJ2-7, with 10 bases fitting TRBD2. The germline V gene encodes CDR1 SGHNT and CDR2 YYREEE (reference sequence). This CDR3 has 16 residues. The V gene end was trimmed by 5 bases and the J gene end by 0 bases; junction bases not matched to a gene: 8. In DNA form, the CDR3 reads TGTGCCAGCAGTCCGATAGCGGGGGGCGTCTCCTACGAGCAGTACTTC. It is translated as CASSPIAGGVSYEQYF.

This chain connects TRBV28 to TRBJ1-1; no clear D gene. Deletions cut 5 bases from V and 12 bases from J, with 10 bases between. Germline assignment: CDR1 MDHEN and CDR2 SYDVKM. This CDR3 contains 10 residues. DNA for the CDR3: TGTGCCAGCAGTCTGCTAACTACTTTCTTT. Its protein is CASSLLTTFF. Supplemented by reference TRBV28 and TRBJ1-1, the full variable domain reads DVKVTQSSRYLVKRTGEKVFLECVQDMDHENMFWYRQDPGLGLRLIYFSYDVKMKEKGDIPEGYSVSREKKERFSLILESASTNQTSMYLCASSLLTTFFGQGTRLTVV.

The chain employs TRBV6-5 and TRBJ2-7, with 8 nucleotides matching TRBD2. V lost 0 bases, J lost 3 bases, and 4 bases stayed unmatched. Per germline, CDR1 MNHEY and CDR2 SVGAGI. This CDR3 spans 15 amino acids. CDR3 in amino acids: CASSYSGLAGYEQYF. The DNA of the CDR3 is TGTGCCAGCAGTTACTCGGGTCTAGCGGGCTACGAGCAGTACTTC.

The chain carries TRBV30 and TRBJ1-2, with D unresolved. V shed 3 bases and J shed 4 bases, with 12 bases lying between them. The germline V gene has CDR1 GTSNPN and CDR2 SVGIG (reference sequence). The CDR3 runs to 13 residues. CDR3 DNA: TGTGCCTGGAGGGCGAAGGGAGCCTATGGCTACACCTTC. Residues: CAWRAKGAYGYTF.